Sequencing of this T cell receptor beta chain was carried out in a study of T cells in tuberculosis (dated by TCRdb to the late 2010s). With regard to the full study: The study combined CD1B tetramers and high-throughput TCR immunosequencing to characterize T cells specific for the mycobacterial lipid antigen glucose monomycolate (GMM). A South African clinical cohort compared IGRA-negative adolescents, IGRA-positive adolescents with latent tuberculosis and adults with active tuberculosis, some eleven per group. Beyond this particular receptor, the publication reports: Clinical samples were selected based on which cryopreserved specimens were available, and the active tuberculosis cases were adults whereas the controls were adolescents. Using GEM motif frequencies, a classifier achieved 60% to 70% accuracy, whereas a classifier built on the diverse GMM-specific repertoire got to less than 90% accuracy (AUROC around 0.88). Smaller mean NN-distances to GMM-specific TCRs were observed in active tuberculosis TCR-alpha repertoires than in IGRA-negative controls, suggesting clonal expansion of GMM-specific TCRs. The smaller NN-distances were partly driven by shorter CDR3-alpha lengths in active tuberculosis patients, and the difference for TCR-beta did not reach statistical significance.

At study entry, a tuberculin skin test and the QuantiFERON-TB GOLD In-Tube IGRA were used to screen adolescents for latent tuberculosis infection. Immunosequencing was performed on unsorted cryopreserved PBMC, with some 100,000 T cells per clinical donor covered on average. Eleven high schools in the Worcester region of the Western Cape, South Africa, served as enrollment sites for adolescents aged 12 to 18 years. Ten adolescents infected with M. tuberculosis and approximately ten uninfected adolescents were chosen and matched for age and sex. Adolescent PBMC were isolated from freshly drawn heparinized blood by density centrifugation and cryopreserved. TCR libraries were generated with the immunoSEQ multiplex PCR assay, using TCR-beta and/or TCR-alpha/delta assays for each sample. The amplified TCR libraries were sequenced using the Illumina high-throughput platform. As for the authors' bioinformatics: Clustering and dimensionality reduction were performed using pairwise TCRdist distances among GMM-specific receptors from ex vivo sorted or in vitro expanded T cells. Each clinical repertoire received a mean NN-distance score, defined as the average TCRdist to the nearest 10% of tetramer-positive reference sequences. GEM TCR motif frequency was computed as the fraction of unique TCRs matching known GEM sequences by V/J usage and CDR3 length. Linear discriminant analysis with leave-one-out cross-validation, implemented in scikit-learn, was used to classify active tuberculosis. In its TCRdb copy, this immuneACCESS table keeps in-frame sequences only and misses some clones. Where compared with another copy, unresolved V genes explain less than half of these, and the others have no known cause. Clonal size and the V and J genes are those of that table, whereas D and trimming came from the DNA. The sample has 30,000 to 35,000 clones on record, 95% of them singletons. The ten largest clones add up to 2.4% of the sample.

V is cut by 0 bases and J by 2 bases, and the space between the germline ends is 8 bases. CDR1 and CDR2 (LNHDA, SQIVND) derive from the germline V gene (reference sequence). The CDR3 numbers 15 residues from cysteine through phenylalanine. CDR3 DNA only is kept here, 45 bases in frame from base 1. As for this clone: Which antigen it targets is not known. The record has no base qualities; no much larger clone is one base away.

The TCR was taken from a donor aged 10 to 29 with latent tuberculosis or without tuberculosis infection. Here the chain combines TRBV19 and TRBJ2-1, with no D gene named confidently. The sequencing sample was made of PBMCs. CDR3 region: CASSIEHRAYNEQFF. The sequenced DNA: TGTGCCAGTAGTATAGAACACCGGGCCTACAATGAGCAGTTCTTC.